This T cell receptor beta chain was identified in a study of T cells in Graves' hyperthyroidism and ophthalmopathy. Study-wide findings and caveats: Most expanded thyroid clonotypes above 0.001 recurred in blood.

This clonotype turned up a few times. Its antigen is not identified. Participants, patients aged 18 to 65, had newly diagnosed hyperthyroidism with a duration under 2 months. V dropped 2 bases and J dropped 1 base, with 12 bases sitting between them. Germline CDR1 is SGHTA and CDR2 is FQGTGA. The CDR3 spans 15 residues. Amplification targeted TCR beta CDR3 regions from RNA transcripts. Researchers ran a first-round RT-PCR on the TCR CDR3 using the HTBI primer set. TCRdb called the multiplex PCR reads again in MiXCR, with one record for every CDR3 protein. Of hundreds of thousands of distinct CDR3 sequences in the sample, about 19% are singletons; the top ten hold about 3.7%.

The specimen sequenced was blood. The sequence was collected from a woman under 30 with Graves' hyperthyroidism. This sequence joins TRBV7-3 and TRBJ2-7; the D call may be TRBD1 or TRBD2 (5 bases each). This chain's CDR3 is CASSLGGGASYEQYF. Written as DNA, the CDR3 is TGTGCCAGCAGCTTAGGTGGGGGAGCTTCCTACGAGCAGTACTTC.